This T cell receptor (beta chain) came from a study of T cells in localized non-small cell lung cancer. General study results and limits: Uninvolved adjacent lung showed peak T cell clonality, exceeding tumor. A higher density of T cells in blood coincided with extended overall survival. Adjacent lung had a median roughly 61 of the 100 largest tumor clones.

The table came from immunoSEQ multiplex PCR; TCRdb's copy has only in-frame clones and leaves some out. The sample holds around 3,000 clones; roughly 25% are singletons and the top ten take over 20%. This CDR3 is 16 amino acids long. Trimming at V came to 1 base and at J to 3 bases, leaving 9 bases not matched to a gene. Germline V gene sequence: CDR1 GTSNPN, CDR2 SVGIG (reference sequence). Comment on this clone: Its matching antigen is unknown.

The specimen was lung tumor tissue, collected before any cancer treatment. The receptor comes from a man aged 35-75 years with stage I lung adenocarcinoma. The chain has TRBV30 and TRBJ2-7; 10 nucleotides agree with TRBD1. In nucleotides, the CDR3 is TGTGCCTGGAGTGCCAGGTATCGGGACAGGGGCTACGAGCAGTACTTC. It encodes CAWSARYRDRGYEQYF.